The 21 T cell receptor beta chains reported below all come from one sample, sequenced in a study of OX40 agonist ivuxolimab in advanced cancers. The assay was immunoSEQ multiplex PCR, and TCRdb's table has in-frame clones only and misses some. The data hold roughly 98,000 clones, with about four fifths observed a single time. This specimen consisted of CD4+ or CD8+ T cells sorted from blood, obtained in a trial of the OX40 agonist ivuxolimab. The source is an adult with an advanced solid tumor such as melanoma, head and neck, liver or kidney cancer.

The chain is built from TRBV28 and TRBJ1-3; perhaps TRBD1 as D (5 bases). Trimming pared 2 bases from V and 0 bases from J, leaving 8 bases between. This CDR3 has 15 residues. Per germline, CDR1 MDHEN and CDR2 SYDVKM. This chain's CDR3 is CASSLIGASGNTIYF. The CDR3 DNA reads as TGTGCCAGCAGTTTAATCGGGGCCTCTGGAAACACCATATATTTT.

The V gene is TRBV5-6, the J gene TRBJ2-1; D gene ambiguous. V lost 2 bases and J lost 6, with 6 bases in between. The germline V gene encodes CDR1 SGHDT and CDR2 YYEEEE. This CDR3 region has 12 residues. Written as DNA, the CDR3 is TGTGCCAGCAGCTTATTAGGCAATGAGCAGTTCTTC. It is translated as CASSLLGNEQFF.

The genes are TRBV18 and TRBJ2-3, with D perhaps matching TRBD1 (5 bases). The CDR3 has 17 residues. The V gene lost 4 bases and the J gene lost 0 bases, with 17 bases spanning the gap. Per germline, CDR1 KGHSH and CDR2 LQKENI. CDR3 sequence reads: CASSLMGTGASTDTQYF. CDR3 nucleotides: TGTGCCAGCTCACTTATGGGAACAGGAGCTAGCACAGATACGCAGTATTTT.

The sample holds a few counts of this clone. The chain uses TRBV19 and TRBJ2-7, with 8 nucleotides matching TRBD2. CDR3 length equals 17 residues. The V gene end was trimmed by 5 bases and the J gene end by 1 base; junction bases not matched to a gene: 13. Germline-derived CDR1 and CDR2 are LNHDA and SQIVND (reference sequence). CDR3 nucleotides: TGTGCCAGTAGTCCGCCAAGCAGGGCTAGCGGGTCCTACGAGCAGTACTTC. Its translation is CASSPPSRASGSYEQYF.

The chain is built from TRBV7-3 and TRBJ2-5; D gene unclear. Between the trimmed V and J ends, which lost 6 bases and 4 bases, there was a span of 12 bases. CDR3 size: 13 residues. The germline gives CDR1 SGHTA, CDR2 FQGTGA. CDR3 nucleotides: TGTGCCAGCAGTCCCGGGCTCGGAGAGACCCAGTACTTC. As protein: CASSPGLGETQYF.

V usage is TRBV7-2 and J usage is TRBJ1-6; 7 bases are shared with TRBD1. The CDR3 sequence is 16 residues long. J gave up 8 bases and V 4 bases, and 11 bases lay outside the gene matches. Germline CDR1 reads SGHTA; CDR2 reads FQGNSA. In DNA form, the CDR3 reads TGTGCCAGCAGCTCGGCCTCACAGGGGAGACATTCACCCCTCCACTTT. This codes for CASSSASQGRHSPLHF.

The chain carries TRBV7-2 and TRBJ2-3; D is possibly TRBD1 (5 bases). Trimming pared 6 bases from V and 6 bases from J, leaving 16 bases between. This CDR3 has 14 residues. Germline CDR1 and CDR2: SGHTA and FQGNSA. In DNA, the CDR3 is TGTGCCAGCAGGTTCACCCAGGGTTCGGATACGCAGTATTTT. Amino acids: CASRFTQGSDTQYF. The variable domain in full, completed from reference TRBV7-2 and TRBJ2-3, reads GAGVSQSPSNKVTEKGKDVELRCDPISGHTALYWYRQSLGQGLEFLIYFQGNSAPDKSGLPSDRFSAERTGGSVSTLTIQRTQQEDSAVYLCASRFTQGSDTQYFGPGTRLTVL.

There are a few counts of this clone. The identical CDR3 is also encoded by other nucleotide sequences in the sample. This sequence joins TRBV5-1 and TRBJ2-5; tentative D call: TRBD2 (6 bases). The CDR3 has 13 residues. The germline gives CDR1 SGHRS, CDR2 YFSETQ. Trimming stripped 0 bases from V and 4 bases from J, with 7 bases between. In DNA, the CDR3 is TGCGCCAGCAGCTTGGGGGGAGGAGAGACCCAGTACTTC. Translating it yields CASSLGGGETQYF. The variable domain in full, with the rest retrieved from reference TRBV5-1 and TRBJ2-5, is KAGVTQTPRYLIKTRGQQVTLSCSPISGHRSVSWYQQTPGQGLQFLFEYFSETQRNKGNFPGRFSGRQFSNSRSEMNVSTLELGDSALYLCASSLGGGETQYFGPGTRLLVL.

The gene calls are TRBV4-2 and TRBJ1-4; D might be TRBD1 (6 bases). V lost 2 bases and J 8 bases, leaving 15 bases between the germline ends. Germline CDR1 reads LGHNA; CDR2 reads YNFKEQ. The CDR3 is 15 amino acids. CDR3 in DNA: TGTGCCAGCAGCCAAACAGGGCGCCGGGGGGAAAAACTGTTTTTT. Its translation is CASSQTGRRGEKLFF.

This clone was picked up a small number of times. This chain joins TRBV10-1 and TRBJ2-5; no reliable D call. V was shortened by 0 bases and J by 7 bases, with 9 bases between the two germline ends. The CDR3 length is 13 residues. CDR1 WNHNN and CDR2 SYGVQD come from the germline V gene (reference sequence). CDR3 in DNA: TGCGCCAGCAGTGAGTCCAGCTCCGGGACCCAGTACTTC. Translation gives CASSESSSGTQYF.

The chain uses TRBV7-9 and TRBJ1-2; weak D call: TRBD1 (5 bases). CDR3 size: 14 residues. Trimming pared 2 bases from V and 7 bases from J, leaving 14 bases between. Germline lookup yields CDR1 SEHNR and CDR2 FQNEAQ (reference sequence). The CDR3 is CASSLTGQGSGYTF. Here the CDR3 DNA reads TGTGCCAGCAGCTTAACTGGGCAGGGTAGTGGCTACACCTTC.

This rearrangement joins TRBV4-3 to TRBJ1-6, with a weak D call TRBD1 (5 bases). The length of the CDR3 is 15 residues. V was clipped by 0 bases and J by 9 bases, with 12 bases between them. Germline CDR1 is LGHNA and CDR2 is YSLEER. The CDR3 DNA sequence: TGCGCCAGCAGCCAAGATGCAGGGACTGTTTCACCCCTCCACTTT. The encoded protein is CASSQDAGTVSPLHF.

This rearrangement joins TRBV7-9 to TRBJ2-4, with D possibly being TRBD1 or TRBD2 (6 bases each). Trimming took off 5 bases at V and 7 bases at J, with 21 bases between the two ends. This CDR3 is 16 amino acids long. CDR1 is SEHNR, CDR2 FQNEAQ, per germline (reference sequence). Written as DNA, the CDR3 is TGTGCCAGCAGCCATTATGGGGACACCCGGGGGAACATTCAGTACTTC. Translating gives CASSHYGDTRGNIQYF.

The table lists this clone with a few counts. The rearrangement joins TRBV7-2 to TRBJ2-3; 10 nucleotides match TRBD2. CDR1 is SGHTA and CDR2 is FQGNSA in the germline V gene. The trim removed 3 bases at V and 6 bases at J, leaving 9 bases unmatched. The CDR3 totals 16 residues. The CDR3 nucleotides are TGTGCCAGCAGCTTCTCCCAGCGGGGGGGCCGTGATACGCAGTATTTT. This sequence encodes CASSFSQRGGRDTQYF.

In nucleotides, the CDR3 is TGTGCCAGCAGTTTTACTAGCGGGGCTACCTACGAGCAGTACTTC. Amino acid sequence: CASSFTSGATYEQYF. V and J are TRBV27 and TRBJ2-7; 10 bases are shared with TRBD2. With V trimmed by 3 bases and J by 2 bases, 4 bases remained unmatched. The CDR3 runs 15 residues. The germline V gene has CDR1 MNHEY and CDR2 SMNVEV (reference sequence).

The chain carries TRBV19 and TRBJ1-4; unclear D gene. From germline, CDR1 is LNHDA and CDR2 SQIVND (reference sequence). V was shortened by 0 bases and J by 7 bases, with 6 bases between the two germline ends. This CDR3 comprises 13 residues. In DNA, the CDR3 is TGTGCCAGTAGTATAGACAGGACTGAAAAACTGTTTTTT. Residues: CASSIDRTEKLFF.

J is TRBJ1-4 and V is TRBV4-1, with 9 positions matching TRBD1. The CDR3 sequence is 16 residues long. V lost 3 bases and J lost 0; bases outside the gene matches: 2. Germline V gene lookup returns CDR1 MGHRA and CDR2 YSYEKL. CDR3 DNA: TGCGCCAGCAGCCAGGGACAGGGCCCAACTAATGAAAAACTGTTTTTT. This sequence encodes CASSQGQGPTNEKLFF.

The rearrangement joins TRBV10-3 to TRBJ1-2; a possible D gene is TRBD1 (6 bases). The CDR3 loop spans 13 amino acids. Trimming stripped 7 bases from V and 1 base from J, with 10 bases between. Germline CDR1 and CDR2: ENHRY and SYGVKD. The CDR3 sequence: CAINGGGNYGYTF. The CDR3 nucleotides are TGTGCCATCAATGGAGGGGGTAACTATGGCTACACCTTC.

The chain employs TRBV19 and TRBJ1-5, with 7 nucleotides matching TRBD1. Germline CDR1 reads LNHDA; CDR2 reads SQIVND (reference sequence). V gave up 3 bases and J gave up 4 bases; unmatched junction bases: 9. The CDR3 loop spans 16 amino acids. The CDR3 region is CASSMVRIRGNQPQHF. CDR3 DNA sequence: TGTGCCAGTAGTATGGTTCGAATCAGGGGGAATCAGCCCCAGCATTTT.

The CDR3 loop reads CASRLAGVGKNIQYF. The DNA for the CDR3 is TGTGCCAGCAGACTAGCGGGAGTGGGCAAAAACATTCAGTACTTC. The gene calls are TRBV28 and TRBJ2-4; TRBD2 matches 11 bases. With V trimmed by 6 bases and J by 3 bases, 4 bases remained unmatched. Germline CDR1 is MDHEN and CDR2 is SYDVKM. The CDR3 sequence is 15 residues long. The full variable domain, its missing parts supplied by reference TRBV28 and TRBJ2-4, is DVKVTQSSRYLVKRTGEKVFLECVQDMDHENMFWYRQDPGLGLRLIYFSYDVKMKEKGDIPEGYSVSREKKERFSLILESASTNQTSMYLCASRLAGVGKNIQYFGAGTRLSVL.

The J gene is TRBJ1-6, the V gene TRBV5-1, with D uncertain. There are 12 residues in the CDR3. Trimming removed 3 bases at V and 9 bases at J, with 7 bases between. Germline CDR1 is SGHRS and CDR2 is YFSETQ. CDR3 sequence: CASSSTSSPLHF. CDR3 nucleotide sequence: TGCGCCAGCAGCTCGACATCTTCACCCCTCCACTTT.